These T cell receptor beta chains were read from a single sample in a study of T-cell reconstitution after alpha-beta-depleted transplantation in children. From the PCR reads, TCRdb called clonotypes with MiXCR, one entry per CDR3 protein. The sample holds about 240,000 distinct CDR3 sequences, 20% to 30% seen once. This specimen was PBMCs, taken before TCRalphabeta/CD19-depleted stem cell transplant. The receptor source for this set is a girl aged 2-15 years with Fanconi anemia, due to receive a stem cell transplant. The CDR3 runs from the conserved cysteine through the conserved F or W. The D gene is left open where the match is weak. Size is omitted from some rows. Given values are once, few, many or a class for expanded clones.

cdr3_aa cdr3_nt v_call cdr3_length d_call j_call clone_size
CSAQGFSYNEQFF TGCAGCGCACAGGGTTTCTCCTACAATGAGCAGTTCTTC TRBV29-1 13 - TRBJ2-1 few
CSVEEGTSGRPEVDTQYF TGCAGCGTTGAAGAAGGGACTAGCGGGAGGCCGGAGGTAGATACGCAGTATTTT TRBV29-1 18 TRBD2 TRBJ2-3 many
CASSQDSGFATGLNQPQHF TGTGCCAGCAGCCAAGATTCGGGTTTCGCGACAGGACTAAATCAGCCCCAGCATTTT TRBV4-2 19 - TRBJ1-5 few
CASSLEWGNGYTF TGCGCCAGCAGCTTGGAATGGGGGAATGGCTACACCTTC TRBV5-1 13 - TRBJ1-2 few
CATSKPRGQPNQETQYF TGTGCCACCAGCAAACCCCGCGGACAGCCAAATCAAGAGACCCAGTACTTC TRBV15 17 - TRBJ2-5 -
CASSQDSTYEQYF TGCGCCAGCAGCCAGGACAGCACCTACGAGCAGTACTTC TRBV4-1 13 - TRBJ2-7 -
CSTWTGGFGEQYF TGCAGCACCTGGACAGGGGGCTTTGGCGAGCAGTACTTC TRBV29-1 13 TRBD1 TRBJ2-7 many
CASSFQAGTDTQYF TGTGCCAGCAGCTTTCAGGCGGGCACAGATACGCAGTATTTT TRBV7-2 14 - TRBJ2-3 -
CASSRQVASTDTQYF TGTGCCAGCAGCCGCCAAGTGGCCAGCACAGATACGCAGTATTTT TRBV28 15 - TRBJ2-3 few
CSVDGTSGDPYQETQYF TGCAGCGTGGACGGGACTAGCGGGGACCCCTATCAAGAGACCCAGTACTTC TRBV29-1 17 TRBD2 TRBJ2-5 many
CASSLEVPADTQYF TGTGCCAGCAGCTTAGAGGTTCCCGCAGATACGCAGTATTTT TRBV11-2 14 - TRBJ2-3 few
CASSLALGPDTQYF TGCGCCAGCAGCTTGGCCCTGGGTCCAGATACGCAGTATTTT TRBV5-1 14 - TRBJ2-3 few
CARTGAAYEQYF TGCGCCAGGACAGGGGCAGCCTACGAGCAGTACTTC TRBV10-1 12 TRBD1 TRBJ2-7 -
CASSFWQDRVTGYTF TGTGCCAGCAGCTTTTGGCAGGACAGGGTCACCGGCTACACCTTC TRBV11-1 15 TRBD1 TRBJ1-2 -
CSASRPGPLYNEQFF TGCAGTGCTAGCCGACCGGGCCCACTTTACAATGAGCAGTTCTTC TRBV20-1 15 - TRBJ2-1 -
CASSRGTTYTDTQYF TGTGCCAGCAGCCGGGGGACTACCTACACAGATACGCAGTATTTT TRBV12-3/TRBV12-4 15 TRBD2 TRBJ2-3 once
CASSSPNTDTQYF TGCGCCAGCAGCTCTCCAAACACAGATACGCAGTATTTT TRBV5-1 13 - TRBJ2-3 many
CASSQFGTSGQGTGELFF TGTGCCAGCAGCCAATTTGGCACTAGCGGACAAGGGACCGGGGAGCTGTTTTTT TRBV4-2 18 TRBD2 TRBJ2-2 few
CSVEDSNTEAFF TGCAGCGTTGAGGACAGTAACACTGAAGCTTTCTTT TRBV29-1 12 - TRBJ1-1 few
CSAGGASEETQYF TGCAGCGCCGGGGGGGCCTCGGAAGAGACCCAGTACTTC TRBV29-1 13 TRBD2 TRBJ2-5 many
CASSTRVQATYEQYF TGTGCCAGCAGCACTCGGGTCCAGGCTACGTACGAGCAGTACTTC TRBV28 15 - TRBJ2-7 -
CSARGLFYEQYF TGCAGTGCTAGGGGGCTGTTCTACGAGCAGTACTTC TRBV20-1 12 - TRBJ2-7 many
CASWGLVNNEQFF TGTGCCAGCTGGGGACTGGTGAACAATGAGCAGTTCTTC TRBV12-3/TRBV12-4 13 - TRBJ2-1 once
CSVEKSRYGYTF TGCAGCGTTGAAAAATCCAGATATGGCTACACCTTC TRBV29-1 12 - TRBJ1-2 -
CSAREASGTPAYNEQFF TGCAGTGCTAGAGAAGCCTCCGGGACACCCGCCTACAATGAGCAGTTCTTC TRBV20-1 17 - TRBJ2-1 many
CASSPTGTSAHNEQFF TGTGCCAGCAGCCCGACCGGGACTAGCGCCCACAATGAGCAGTTCTTC TRBV7-3 16 TRBD2 TRBJ2-1 -
CASSQDGTRYEQYF TGTGCCAGCAGCCAAGACGGGACTAGGTACGAGCAGTACTTC TRBV4-2 14 TRBD2 TRBJ2-7 -
CASSLGRSTDTQYF TGTGCCAGCAGCTTGGGGAGATCCACAGATACGCAGTATTTT TRBV5-6 14 - TRBJ2-3 few
CASSTIKRDTQYF TGTGCCAGCAGCACGATTAAACGAGATACGCAGTATTTT TRBV4-2 13 - TRBJ2-3 -
CASSADRLTGELFF TGTGCCAGCAGCGCGGACAGACTCACCGGGGAGCTGTTTTTT TRBV27 14 - TRBJ2-2 few
CSAREASGNIYGYTF TGCAGTGCTAGAGAGGCTTCAGGGAACATCTATGGCTACACCTTC TRBV20-1 15 - TRBJ1-2 -
CCARGLPGQGYSYEQYF TGCTGTGCTAGAGGGCTACCGGGACAGGGGTACTCCTACGAGCAGTACTTC TRBV20-1 17 TRBD1 TRBJ2-7 many
CASSSYLLSSGRPYTQYF TGTGCCAGCAGTTCTTACCTACTCTCTAGCGGGAGGCCCTATACGCAGTATTTT TRBV28 18 TRBD2 TRBJ2-3 -
CASSQWKGGSYEQYF TGTGCCAGCAGCCAATGGAAAGGAGGCTCCTACGAGCAGTACTTC TRBV4-2 15 - TRBJ2-7 many
CASKTSGGRGQFF TGTGCCAGCAAAACTAGCGGGGGTCGTGGGCAGTTCTTC TRBV6-2/TRBV6-3 13 TRBD2 TRBJ2-1 once
CASSKLQGSGQETQYF TGCGCCAGCAGCAAACTACAGGGTTCGGGACAAGAGACCCAGTACTTC TRBV5-1 16 - TRBJ2-5 -